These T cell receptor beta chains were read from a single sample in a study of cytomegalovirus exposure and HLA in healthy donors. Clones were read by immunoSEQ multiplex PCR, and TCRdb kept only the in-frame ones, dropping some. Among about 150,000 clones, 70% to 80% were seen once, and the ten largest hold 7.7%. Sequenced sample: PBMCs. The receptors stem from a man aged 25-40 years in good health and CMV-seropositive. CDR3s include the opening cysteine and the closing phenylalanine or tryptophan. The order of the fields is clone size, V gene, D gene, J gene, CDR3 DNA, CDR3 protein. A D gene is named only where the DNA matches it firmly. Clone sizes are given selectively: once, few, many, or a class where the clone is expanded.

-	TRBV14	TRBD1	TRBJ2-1	TGTGCCAGCAGCCCGCCGGGGACAGGGTTCCACAATGAGCAGTTCTTC	CASSPPGTGFHNEQFF
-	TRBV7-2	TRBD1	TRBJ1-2	TGTGCCAGCAGCTTGTACAGGGGAGGCTACACCTTC	CASSLYRGGYTF
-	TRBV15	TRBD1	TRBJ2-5	TGTGCCACCAGCAGAGTTCTTAGGGGGCTTGAGACCCAGTACTTC	CATSRVLRGLETQYF
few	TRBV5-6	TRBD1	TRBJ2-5	TGTGCCAGCAGCTATACCGGGACAGGGGATCCAGAGACCCAGTACTTC	CASSYTGTGDPETQYF
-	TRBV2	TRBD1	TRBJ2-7	TGTGCCAGCAGTGCGGACAGGGGAATCTACGAGCAGTACTTC	CASSADRGIYEQYF
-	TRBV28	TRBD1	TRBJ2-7	TGTGCCAGCAGTATTCGGACAGGGGGGTCCTACGAGCAGTACTTC	CASSIRTGGSYEQYF
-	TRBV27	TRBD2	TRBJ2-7	TGTGCCAGCAGTTTGGTAAGCGGGGGGGCCAACCACGAGCAGTACTTC	CASSLVSGGANHEQYF
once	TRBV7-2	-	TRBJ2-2	TGTGCCAGCAGGCCGCTCGAGGTCGGGGAGCTGTTTTTT	CASRPLEVGELFF
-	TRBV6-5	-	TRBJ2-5	TGTGCCAGCAGTTACTCTCACAGAAAAGAGACCCAGTACTTC	CASSYSHRKETQYF
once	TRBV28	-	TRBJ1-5	TGTGCCAGCAGTTTGGGGGGGGGAATGCGGGATAAGCCCCAGCATTTT	CASSLGGGMRDKPQHF
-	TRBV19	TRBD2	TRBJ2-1	TGTGCCAGTAGTCCCCGGGGGGGTAGCGGGCCCTCCTACAATGAGCAGTTCTTC	CASSPRGGSGPSYNEQFF
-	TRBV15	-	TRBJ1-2	TGTGCCACCAGCAGGGCGGCGGGGGCTAACTATGGCTACACCTTC	CATSRAAGANYGYTF
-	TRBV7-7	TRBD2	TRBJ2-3	TGTGCCAGCAGCATAGCCAGCGGGACCGCAGATACGCAGTATTTT	CASSIASGTADTQYF
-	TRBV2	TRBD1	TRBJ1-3	TGTGCCAGCAGCTGGGGACAGGGCGGAAACACCATATATTTT	CASSWGQGGNTIYF
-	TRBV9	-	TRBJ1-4	TGTGCCAGCAGCTCCAGTGGGAGAGACGAAAAACTGTTTTTT	CASSSSGRDEKLFF
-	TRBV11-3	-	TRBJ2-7	TGTGCCAGCAGCCCGGAAACAGGGAACGAGCAGTACTTC	CASSPETGNEQYF
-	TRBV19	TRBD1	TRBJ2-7	TGTGCCAGTAGTATAATGGGGACAGGGATCTACGAGCAGTACTTC	CASSIMGTGIYEQYF
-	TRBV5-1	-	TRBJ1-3	TGCGCCAGCAGCTCTGGCGGGTTTTCTGGAAACACCATATATTTT	CASSSGGFSGNTIYF
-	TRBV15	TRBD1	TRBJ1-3	TGTGCCACCAGCAGAGATCAGGCAGGGGGCAACTCTGGAAACACCATATATTTT	CATSRDQAGGNSGNTIYF
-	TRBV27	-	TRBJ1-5	TGTGCCAGCAGTTTCCGGGAGAGAGGGCAGCCCCAGCATTTT	CASSFRERGQPQHF
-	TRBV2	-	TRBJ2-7	TGTGCCAGCAGTAGTACTTCCTACGAGCAGTACTTC	CASSSTSYEQYF
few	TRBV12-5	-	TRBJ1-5	TGTGCTAGCCACGACACTTCTAGCAATCAGCCCCAGCATTTT	CASHDTSSNQPQHF
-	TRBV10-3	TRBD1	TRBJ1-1	TGTGCCATCAGCCCCGGGACAGGGCCTTCGAACACTGAAGCTTTCTTT	CAISPGTGPSNTEAFF
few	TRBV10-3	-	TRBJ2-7	TGTGCCATCAGTGACCAGGGGGGCCGAGCCTACGAGCAGTACTTC	CAISDQGGRAYEQYF
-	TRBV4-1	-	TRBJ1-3	TGCGCCAGCAGCCAAACGGTGGTTCAACGAAACACCATATATTTT	CASSQTVVQRNTIYF
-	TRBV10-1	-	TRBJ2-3	TGCGCCAGCAGTGAACAACGAGATACGCAGTATTTT	CASSEQRDTQYF
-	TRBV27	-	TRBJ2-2	TGTGCCACCTACTACCCGAACGCCGGGGAGCTGTTTTTT	CATYYPNAGELFF
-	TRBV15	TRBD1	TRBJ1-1	TGTGCCACCAGCAGATCAATACGACAGGGGAAAGCTTTCTTT	CATSRSIRQGKAFF
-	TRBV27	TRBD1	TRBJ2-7	TGTGCCAGCAGTACCGGACAGGGCGGCGGCGATGAGCAGTACTTC	CASSTGQGGGDEQYF
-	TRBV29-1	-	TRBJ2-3	TGCAGCGTTCAATCCAGTTTCACAGATACGCAGTATTTT	CSVQSSFTDTQYF
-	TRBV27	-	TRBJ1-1	TGTGCCAGCAGTTCAGGGTCCCTTGAAGCTTTCTTT	CASSSGSLEAFF
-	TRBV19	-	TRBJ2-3	TGTGCCAGTAGTTGGCGGCAGGGTGGAAATACGCAGTATTTT	CASSWRQGGNTQYF
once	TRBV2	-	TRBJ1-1	TGTGCCAGCATACAACAGGGAGGGGGCACTGAAGCTTTCTTT	CASIQQGGGTEAFF
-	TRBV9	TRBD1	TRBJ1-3	TGTGCCAGCAGCGAGGGGACAGGGTTAGGGTTGGGTGGAAACACCATATATTTT	CASSEGTGLGLGGNTIYF
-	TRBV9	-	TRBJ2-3	TGTGCCAGCAGCAGTAGTTCATTTTCCACAGATACGCAGTATTTT	CASSSSSFSTDTQYF
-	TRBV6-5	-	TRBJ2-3	TGTGCCAGCAGTTACCGATGGGGAGAGACAGATACGCAGTATTTT	CASSYRWGETDTQYF
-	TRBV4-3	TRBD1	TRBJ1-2	TGCGCCAGCAGGGGGGGACAGAACTATGGCTACACCTTC	CASRGGQNYGYTF
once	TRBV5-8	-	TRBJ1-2	TGTGCCAGCTACAGGTTCTATGGCTACACCTTC	CASYRFYGYTF
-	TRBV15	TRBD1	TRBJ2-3	TGTGCCACCAGCCGCGGACAGGGGCCAGATACGCAGTATTTT	CATSRGQGPDTQYF
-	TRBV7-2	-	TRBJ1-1	TGTGCCAGCAGTAAGCAGGGCGGCACTGAAGCTTTCTTT	CASSKQGGTEAFF
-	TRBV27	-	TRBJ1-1	TGTGCGGTCTCGGGACCCGGGGGGAACACTGAAGCTTTCTTT	CAVSGPGGNTEAFF
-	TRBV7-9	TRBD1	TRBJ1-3	TGTGCCAGCAGCTCCGAGGACAGGGCAGGAGGAAACACCATATATTTT	CASSSEDRAGGNTIYF
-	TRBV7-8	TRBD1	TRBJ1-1	TGTGCCAGCAGCTTAGGACAGGGTGTGTCTGAAGCTTTCTTT	CASSLGQGVSEAFF
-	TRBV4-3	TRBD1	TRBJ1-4	TGCGCCAGCAGCCAAACGGGACAGGGGATCAATGAAAAACTGTTTTTT	CASSQTGQGINEKLFF
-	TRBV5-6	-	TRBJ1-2	TGTGCCAGCAGCTTGGTCGCGGGAAATGACTATGGCTACACCTTC	CASSLVAGNDYGYTF
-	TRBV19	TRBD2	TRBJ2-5	TGTGCCAGTAGTGCTATACTAGCGGGAGGGCGAGAGACCCAGTACTTC	CASSAILAGGRETQYF
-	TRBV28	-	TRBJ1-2	TGTGCCAGCACCCAGGTTAACTATGGCTACACCTTC	CASTQVNYGYTF
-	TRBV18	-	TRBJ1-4	TGTGCCAGCTCACCGTGGGGGACTAGTGAAAAACTGTTTTTT	CASSPWGTSEKLFF
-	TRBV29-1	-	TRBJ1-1	TGCAGCGTTGCGGGGGAAACTGAAGCTTTCTTT	CSVAGETEAFF
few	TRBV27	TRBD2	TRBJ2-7	TGTGCCAGCAGTTTGCGGGGAGGCAGCACCCGGGAGGGCGAGCAGTACTTC	CASSLRGGSTREGEQYF